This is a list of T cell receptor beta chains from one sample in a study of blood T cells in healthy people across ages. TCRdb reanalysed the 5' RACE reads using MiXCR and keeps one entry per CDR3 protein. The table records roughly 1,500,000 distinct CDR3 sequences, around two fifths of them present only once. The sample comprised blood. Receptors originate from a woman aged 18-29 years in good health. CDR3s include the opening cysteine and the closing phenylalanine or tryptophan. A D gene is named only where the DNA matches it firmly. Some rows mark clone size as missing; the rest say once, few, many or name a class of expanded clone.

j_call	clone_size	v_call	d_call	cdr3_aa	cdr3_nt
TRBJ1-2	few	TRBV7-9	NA	CASSRRAQSYGYTF	TGTGCCAGCAGCCGGCGGGCACAGTCCTATGGCTACACCTTC
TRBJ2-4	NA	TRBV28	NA	CASSLEGDVGKNIQYF	TGTGCCAGCAGTTTGGAAGGAGATGTTGGCAAAAACATTCAGTACTTC
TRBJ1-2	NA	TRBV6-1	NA	CASSGGGGKVLFGYTF	TGTGCCAGCAGTGGGGGGGGAGGGAAAGTGCTTTTCGGCTACACCTTC
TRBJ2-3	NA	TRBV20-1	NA	CSARNVGSSTDTQYF	TGCAGTGCTAGAAATGTAGGGTCCTCCACAGATACGCAGTATTTT
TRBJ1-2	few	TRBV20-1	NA	CSARDLGSYGYTF	TGCAGTGCTAGAGATCTGGGGAGTTATGGCTACACCTTC
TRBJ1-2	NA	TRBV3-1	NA	CASSQDLQDANYGYTF	TGTGCCAGCAGCCAAGATCTGCAGGACGCTAACTATGGCTACACCTTC
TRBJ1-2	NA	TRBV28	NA	CASSVWSVSGYTF	TGTGCCAGCAGTGTATGGTCAGTCTCTGGCTACACCTTC
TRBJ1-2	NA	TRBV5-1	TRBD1	CASSGEDRGNGYTF	TGCGCCAGCAGCGGGGAGGACAGGGGAAATGGCTACACCTTC
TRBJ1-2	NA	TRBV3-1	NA	CASSPGVRVNYGYTF	TGTGCCAGCAGCCCAGGAGTCAGGGTGAACTATGGCTACACCTTC
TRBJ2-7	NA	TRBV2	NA	CASSRETQDEQYF	TGTGCCAGCAGCCGAGAGACCCAGGACGAGCAGTACTTC
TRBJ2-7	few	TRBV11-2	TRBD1	CASRWTGSSYEQYF	TGTGCCAGCAGGTGGACAGGGAGCTCCTACGAGCAGTACTTC
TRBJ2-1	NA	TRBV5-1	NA	CASSLAGQNEQFF	TGCGCCAGCAGCTTGGCAGGCCAGAATGAGCAGTTCTTC
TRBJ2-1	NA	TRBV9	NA	CASSPMRLDEQFF	TGTGCCAGCAGCCCGATGAGGTTGGATGAGCAGTTCTTC
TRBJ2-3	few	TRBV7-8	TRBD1	CASSLRDRGADTQYF	TGTGCCAGCAGTCTACGGGACAGGGGCGCAGATACGCAGTATTTT
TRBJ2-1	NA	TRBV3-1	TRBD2	CASSHSGLARGAREQFF	TGTGCCAGCAGCCATTCGGGACTAGCAAGAGGCGCTCGAGAGCAGTTCTTC
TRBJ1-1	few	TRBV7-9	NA	CASSFSGSGTEAFF	TGTGCCAGCAGCTTCTCTGGGTCGGGCACTGAAGCTTTCTTT
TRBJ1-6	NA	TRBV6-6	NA	CVSRYDRDNSPLHF	TGTGTCAGCCGTTATGACAGAGATAATTCACCCCTCCACTTT
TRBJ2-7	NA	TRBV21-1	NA	CASGKEEETAAYEQYF	TGTGCCAGCGGCAAAGAAGAAGAGACGGCCGCCTACGAGCAGTACTTC
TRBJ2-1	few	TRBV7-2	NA	CASSLGWSAPQFF	TGTGCCAGCAGCTTGGGGTGGTCTGCCCCTCAGTTCTTC
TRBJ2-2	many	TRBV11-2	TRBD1	CASSLLFGQGNTGELFF	TGTGCCAGCAGCTTGTTGTTCGGACAGGGGAACACCGGGGAGCTGTTTTTT
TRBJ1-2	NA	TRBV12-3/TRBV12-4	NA	CASMETLTGYGYTF	TGTGCCAGCATGGAGACCCTAACTGGCTATGGCTACACCTTC
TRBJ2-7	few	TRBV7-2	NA	CASALRKSSYNEQYF	TGTGCCAGCGCCCTAAGGAAGAGCTCCTACAATGAGCAGTACTTC
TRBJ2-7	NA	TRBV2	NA	CATHQGTYEQYF	TGTGCCACCCATCAGGGCACCTACGAGCAGTACTTC
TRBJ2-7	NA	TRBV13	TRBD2	CASSLRSGVLGEQYF	TGTGCCAGCAGCTTACGTAGCGGGGTTCTAGGCGAGCAGTACTTC
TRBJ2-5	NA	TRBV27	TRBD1	CASRRTGGEETQYF	TGTGCCAGCAGAAGGACAGGGGGAGAAGAGACCCAGTACTTC
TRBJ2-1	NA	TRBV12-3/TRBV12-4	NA	CASSPIGRGSHNEQFF	TGTGCCAGCAGTCCAATCGGAAGGGGCAGCCACAATGAGCAGTTCTTC
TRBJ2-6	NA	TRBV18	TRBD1	CASSKTGSSGANVLTF	TGTGCCAGCTCAAAGACAGGGAGCTCTGGGGCCAACGTCCTGACTTTC
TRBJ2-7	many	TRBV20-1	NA	CSAAGTTSYEQYF	TGCAGTGCGGCCGGGACCACATCCTACGAGCAGTACTTC
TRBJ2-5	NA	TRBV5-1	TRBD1	CASRRTGDHQETQYF	TGCGCCAGCAGGCGGACAGGGGACCACCAAGAGACCCAGTACTTC
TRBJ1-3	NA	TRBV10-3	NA	CAILEGVGNTIYF	TGTGCCATCCTCGAGGGGGTTGGAAACACCATATATTTT
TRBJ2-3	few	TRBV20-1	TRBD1	CSARDRLGTGSTDTQYF	TGCAGTGCTAGAGATCGGCTCGGGACAGGAAGCACAGATACGCAGTATTTT
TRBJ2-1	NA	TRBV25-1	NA	CAGSEVVQSSYNEQFF	TGTGCCGGCAGTGAGGTAGTGCAAAGCTCCTACAATGAGCAGTTCTTC